Below, 3 T cell receptor beta chains from the same sample are listed, as sequenced in a study of blood T cell repertoires in COVID-19. TCRdb's table, derived via immunoSEQ multiplex PCR, lists solely in-frame clones and lacks some. The data show approximately 150,000 clones, around 88% seen once. Source material: peripheral blood. The receptors shown here come from a woman aged 55-70 years with acute or convalescent COVID-19.

The chain combines TRBV6-2 or TRBV6-3 with TRBJ2-5, with 14 bases that match TRBD2. There are 17 residues in the CDR3. V trimming: 0 bases; J trimming: 5 bases; junction bases outside the gene matches: 5. CDR1 MNHEY and CDR2 SVGEGT come from the germline V gene. DNA for the CDR3: TGTGCCAGCAGTTACTCCCGACTAGCGGGGGGGCGGGAGACCCAGTACTTC. Protein sequence: CASSYSRLAGGRETQYF.

The J gene is TRBJ1-2, the V gene TRBV4-3; D call uncertain. Trimming took off 0 bases at V and 4 bases at J, with 12 bases between the two ends. The germline V gene has CDR1 LGHNA and CDR2 YSLEER. CDR3 size: 15 residues. Written as DNA, the CDR3 is TGCGCCAGCAGCCAAGACCCCACTCCTTTCTATGGCTACACCTTC. Encoded protein: CASSQDPTPFYGYTF.

CDR3 nucleotide sequence: TGTGCCAGTAGTATAGGAGCGGGGGTTTTGGAGACCCAGTACTTC. It specifies CASSIGAGVLETQYF. V is TRBV19 and J is TRBJ2-5; TRBD2 matches at 8 bases. With V trimmed by 1 base and J by 5 bases, 6 bases remained unmatched. Germline CDR1 reads LNHDA; CDR2 reads SQIVND (reference sequence). This CDR3 comprises 15 residues. The entire variable domain, with the rest obtained from reference TRBV19 and TRBJ2-5, is as follows: DGGITQSPKYLFRKEGQNVTLSCEQNLNHDAMYWYRQDPGQGLRLIYYSQIVNDFQKGDIAEGYSVSREKKESFPLTVTSAQKNPTAFYLCASSIGAGVLETQYFGPGTRLLVL.